Sequencing of this TCR beta chain was carried out in a study of T cells in women clearing cervical HPV infection. Background on the study: Case blood was drawn when the lesion was first found; control blood after infection became undetectable. HLA type stays a possible confounder, typing being limited.

Sequencing used immunoSEQ multiplex PCR; TCRdb keeps in-frame clones, though not all of them. This sample's clone table lists roughly 24,000 clones. Comments on this clone: Antigen unknown. The read gets to within 3 residues of the CDR3 end, and the germline J gene fills in the rest.

Dot-blot hybridization genotyped cervical HPV amplified with MY09/MY11 PCR. Whole-study findings and limits: Repertoire richness, not evenness, was significantly elevated in CIN3+ cases versus controls.

The CDR3 length is 15 residues. V lost 6 bases and J lost 0, with 12 bases in between. The V gene's germline CDR1 is MNHEY and CDR2 SVGEGT. The chain recombines TRBV6-2 or TRBV6-3 with TRBJ2-1, with unresolved D. The sequencing sample was made of blood buffy coat. The receptor was isolated from a woman aged 18-70 years with a cervical HPV16 infection that either progressed to CIN3+ or cleared (not recorded which). CDR3 in amino acids: CASRLSLSSYNEQFF. The sequenced CDR3 bases are TGTGCCAGCAGGCTAAGTTTGAGCTCCTACAATGAG.